A selection of T cell receptor beta chains follows, all from one sample in a study of cytomegalovirus exposure and HLA in healthy donors. Data came from immunoSEQ multiplex PCR; TCRdb stores just in-frame clones and leaves some out. The table lists roughly 110,000 clones, 82% of them singletons. What was sequenced was PBMCs. These receptors all come from a young man in good health and CMV-seropositive. Both conserved end residues are part of each CDR3. A D gene is named only where the DNA matches it firmly. The size of a clone is reported for some rows only, either as once, few or many, or as a class for expanded clones.

V gene	J gene	clone size	D gene	CDR3 DNA	CDR3 protein
TRBV29-1	TRBJ1-2	NA	NA	TGCAGCGTTGAAATACAGGCTTACTATGGCTACACCTTC	CSVEIQAYYGYTF
TRBV2	TRBJ1-5	NA	NA	TGTGCCAGCAGTCTCCCTCCACAGGGCCTGAGCAATCAGCCCCAGCATTTT	CASSLPPQGLSNQPQHF
TRBV19	TRBJ2-5	NA	NA	TGTGCCAGTAGTATCATTTCGGCAGTACAGAAAGAGACCCAGTACTTC	CASSIISAVQKETQYF
TRBV7-8	TRBJ1-1	NA	NA	TGTGCCAGCAGCTTAGGGGTACAGCCGAACACTGAAGCTTTCTTT	CASSLGVQPNTEAFF
TRBV12-5	TRBJ1-4	NA	TRBD1	TGTGCTAGTGGCCTCGGGACAGCTAATGAAAAACTGTTTTTT	CASGLGTANEKLFF
TRBV5-1	TRBJ1-1	NA	NA	TGCGCCAGCAGCTCATTAATGGGGGGAACTGAAGCTTTCTTT	CASSSLMGGTEAFF
TRBV25-1	TRBJ1-2	NA	TRBD1	TGTGCCAGCAGGGGAGCACGGACAGGATTGGACTATGGCTACACCTTC	CASRGARTGLDYGYTF
TRBV5-6	TRBJ1-5	medium-sized	NA	TGTGCCAGCAGCTTGGGGGGGGTAGGCAATCAGCCCCAGCATTTT	CASSLGGVGNQPQHF
TRBV2	TRBJ1-1	few	TRBD1	TGTGCCAGCAGTCAAGAGACAGGGATAGGAGCTTTCTTT	CASSQETGIGAFF
TRBV18	TRBJ2-7	NA	TRBD1	TGTGCCAGCTCACCACTAGGACAGGGGGCCTACGAGCAGTACTTC	CASSPLGQGAYEQYF
TRBV30	TRBJ2-2	NA	TRBD1	TGTGCCTGGAGTGGGACAGGGTCCGGGGAGCTGTTTTTT	CAWSGTGSGELFF
TRBV28	TRBJ2-3	NA	TRBD2	TGTGCCAGCAGACAGGTGCGGGGGGTCAGCACAGATACGCAGTATTTT	CASRQVRGVSTDTQYF
TRBV9	TRBJ2-1	once	TRBD2	TGTGCCAGCAGTGTCATTGGGACTAGCGGCTACAATGAGCAGTTCTTC	CASSVIGTSGYNEQFF
TRBV10-2	TRBJ1-3	NA	NA	TGCGCCAGTCGTGTGGGGCGCCTCTCTGGAAACACCATATATTTT	CASRVGRLSGNTIYF
TRBV11-2	TRBJ1-6	NA	TRBD1	TGTGCCAGCAGCTTAGGCGGGACAGGGCGGAATTCACCCCTCCACTTT	CASSLGGTGRNSPLHF
TRBV7-8	TRBJ2-1	NA	TRBD2	TGTGCCAGCAGCTTATTAAAGGGACTAGAGTACAATGAGCAGTTCTTC	CASSLLKGLEYNEQFF
TRBV19	TRBJ1-1	NA	NA	TGTGCCAGTAACGAGGATGGTTTTAACATGAACACTGAAGCTTTCTTT	CASNEDGFNMNTEAFF
TRBV6-1	TRBJ2-5	NA	TRBD1	TGTGCCAGCAGCGGACAGGCTCAAGAGACCCAGTACTTC	CASSGQAQETQYF
TRBV5-1	TRBJ2-6	few	TRBD2	TGCGCCAGCAGCTTTACTAGCGGGGCTCTCTCTGGGGCCAACGTCCTGACTTTC	CASSFTSGALSGANVLTF
TRBV28	TRBJ1-1	NA	NA	TGTGCCAGCAGTTTAGAGGTGGTCACGAACACTGAAGCTTTCTTT	CASSLEVVTNTEAFF
TRBV7-6	TRBJ2-1	NA	NA	TGTGCCAGCAGCGTTAGCGGAAGTATAAACTATGAGCAGTTCTTC	CASSVSGSINYEQFF
TRBV4-1	TRBJ1-2	NA	TRBD1	TGCGCCAGCAGCCAAGTTGGGACAGGGCATTATGGCTACACCTTC	CASSQVGTGHYGYTF
TRBV6-5	TRBJ1-3	NA	NA	TGTGCCAGCAGTGAACTCAGACACGGAAACACCATATATTTT	CASSELRHGNTIYF
TRBV6-1	TRBJ2-3	NA	NA	TGTGCCAGCAGTGAAGGGGGGCCCCCAGATACGCAGTATTTT	CASSEGGPPDTQYF
TRBV6-6	TRBJ1-1	NA	TRBD1	TGTGCCAGCAGTCAACAGGGGAGTGAAAACACTGAAGCTTTCTTT	CASSQQGSENTEAFF
TRBV11-2	TRBJ1-5	NA	NA	TGTGCCAGCAGCTTGACGGCGGTGGGTAGGACCCAGCATTTT	CASSLTAVGRTQHF
TRBV10-2	TRBJ1-5	once	NA	TGCGCCAGCAGTGAGTCCAGACAGCCCCAGCATTTT	CASSESRQPQHF
TRBV2	TRBJ1-5	NA	NA	TGTGCCAGCAGTGAATGGCCGGCCGTAGCTAATCAGCCCCAGCATTTT	CASSEWPAVANQPQHF
TRBV5-6	TRBJ1-1	few	NA	TGTGCCAGCAGCTTATGGGGGCGGCGGACTGAAGCTTTCTTT	CASSLWGRRTEAFF
TRBV29-1	TRBJ2-7	NA	NA	TGCAGCGTCGCCTCTTCCGGGTACGACGAGCAGTACTTC	CSVASSGYDEQYF
TRBV25-1	TRBJ1-1	NA	TRBD1	TGTGCCAGCAGTGAATATAAAGGGGGCGCGTCTGCTGAAGCTTTCTTT	CASSEYKGGASAEAFF
TRBV7-2	TRBJ2-5	NA	NA	TGTGCCAGCAGCTTCCCGACTGTACAAGAGACCCAGTACTTC	CASSFPTVQETQYF
TRBV6-5	TRBJ2-1	NA	NA	TGTGCCAGCCAAGCTAACTACAATGAGCAGTTCTTC	CASQANYNEQFF
TRBV9	TRBJ1-2	NA	NA	TGTGCCAGAGGGAGGGCGGACAGCCTCTTTGGCTACACCTTC	CARGRADSLFGYTF
TRBV13	TRBJ2-7	NA	NA	TGTGCCAGCAGCTTCTCCGGGGGAGGTGAAAAATTCACCTACGAGCAGTACTTC	CASSFSGGGEKFTYEQYF
TRBV18	TRBJ2-1	NA	NA	TGTGCCAGCTCACCACCTGGAGGGTCCTACAATGAGCAGTTCTTC	CASSPPGGSYNEQFF
TRBV7-9	TRBJ1-2	few	TRBD1	TGTGCCAGCAGCCCGACTCGGGACAGGGGTTTTAACTATGGCTACACCTTC	CASSPTRDRGFNYGYTF
TRBV7-9	TRBJ1-4	NA	TRBD1	TGTTCCAGCAGCTTATGGACAGGGACTGCAACTAATGAAAAACTGTTTTTT	CSSSLWTGTATNEKLFF
TRBV10-3	TRBJ1-2	NA	NA	TGTGCCATCAGGGACAACTTCTATGGCTACACCTTC	CAIRDNFYGYTF
TRBV30	TRBJ2-7	NA	TRBD2	TGTGCCTGGAGAGATACTAGCGGGGTCGTACTCTTATTCTACGAGCAGTACTTC	CAWRDTSGVVLLFYEQYF
TRBV6-5	TRBJ1-2	NA	NA	TGTGCCAGCAGTTACCGGGCCTCGCGGGTCTATGGCTACACCTTC	CASSYRASRVYGYTF
TRBV7-9	TRBJ1-4	NA	TRBD1	TGTGCCAGCAGCCGACAGGGTACAACTAATGAAAAACTGTTTTTT	CASSRQGTTNEKLFF
TRBV4-2	TRBJ1-5	NA	NA	TGTGCCAGCAGCCTGACCCAGGGTGCCGGCAATCAGCCCCAGCATTTT	CASSLTQGAGNQPQHF
TRBV5-1	TRBJ2-1	NA	NA	TGCGCCAGCAGCTTGGACCAGTTCTATGAGCAGTTCTTC	CASSLDQFYEQFF
TRBV5-4	TRBJ2-2	NA	NA	TGTGCCAGCAGAGAGAGAAGCATCCGGGGGTCACCGAACCCGGGGGAGCTGTTTTTT	CASRERSIRGSPNPGELFF
TRBV27	TRBJ2-7	NA	TRBD1	TGTGCCAGCAGTTTTTATAGACAGGGGGTCAACGAGCAGTACTTC	CASSFYRQGVNEQYF
TRBV7-9	TRBJ1-1	NA	NA	TGTTCCAGCAGCTCGGACAGAAGGGGCTACCTCGGCGCTGAAGCTTTCTTT	CSSSSDRRGYLGAEAFF
TRBV5-1	TRBJ2-1	NA	TRBD2	TGCGCCAGCAGCTCGGGCGCTAGCGGGGGGGCCCATGAGCAGTTCTTC	CASSSGASGGAHEQFF
TRBV6-5	TRBJ1-1	once	NA	TGTGCCAGCAGTTATCAGTCGGGGGTAGGGACTGAAGCTTTCTTT	CASSYQSGVGTEAFF
TRBV15	TRBJ2-5	NA	NA	TGTGCCACCACACGGGGAGCTGCCCGAGAGACCCAGTACTTC	CATTRGAARETQYF
TRBV7-2	TRBJ1-5	once	TRBD1	TGTGCCAGCAGCACGTCGACAGGGATGCAGCCCCAGCATTTT	CASSTSTGMQPQHF
TRBV7-9	TRBJ1-2	NA	NA	TGTGCCAGCAGCCCTGGGCAGGCCCTAATCTATGGCTACACCTTC	CASSPGQALIYGYTF
TRBV5-6	TRBJ1-3	NA	NA	TGTGCCAGCAGCTTGGTTTGGGCCTACTCTGGAAACACCATATATTTT	CASSLVWAYSGNTIYF
TRBV6-1	TRBJ2-5	NA	NA	TGTGCCAGCAGTGAAGCTCACAGGCAAGAGACCCAGTACTTC	CASSEAHRQETQYF